This paragraph reports one T cell receptor (beta chain). The antigen is not known. PCR involved 60 Vbeta and 13 Jbeta primers. Clones were read by immunoSEQ multiplex PCR, and TCRdb kept only the in-frame ones, dropping some. The data show around 100,000 clones, with 65% to 85% seen just once and under 20% held by the top ten. V lost 4 bases and J 6 bases, leaving 24 bases between the germline ends. Germline V lookup: CDR1 LNHDA, CDR2 SQIVND (reference sequence). The CDR3 is 17 amino acids. Likely unrecorded immune exposures existed in these nominally healthy donors. This record comes from a study of cytomegalovirus exposure and HLA in healthy donors. Across the study: Early on, a data release was issued that held 65 million to 100 million unique TCRs from HLA-typed donors. Findings and limits, study-wide: Using the classifier, cytomegalovirus status was reportedly diagnosed with high specificity and sensitivity. HLA alleles were associated with 15,000 to 20,000 TCR beta sequences in a later analysis at 0.05 false discovery rate.

This chain uses TRBV19 with TRBJ1-2; D is ambiguous. The receptor comes from a woman between 55 and 75 years old in good health and CMV-seropositive. Material: PBMCs. This chain's CDR3 is CASSSRHNVDESHGYTF. The CDR3 bases are TGTGCCAGTAGTAGCAGACACAACGTTGATGAAAGTCATGGCTACACCTTC. Drawing the rest from reference TRBV19 and TRBJ1-2, the complete variable domain is DGGITQSPKYLFRKEGQNVTLSCEQNLNHDAMYWYRQDPGQGLRLIYYSQIVNDFQKGDIAEGYSVSREKKESFPLTVTSAQKNPTAFYLCASSSRHNVDESHGYTFGSGTRLTVV.